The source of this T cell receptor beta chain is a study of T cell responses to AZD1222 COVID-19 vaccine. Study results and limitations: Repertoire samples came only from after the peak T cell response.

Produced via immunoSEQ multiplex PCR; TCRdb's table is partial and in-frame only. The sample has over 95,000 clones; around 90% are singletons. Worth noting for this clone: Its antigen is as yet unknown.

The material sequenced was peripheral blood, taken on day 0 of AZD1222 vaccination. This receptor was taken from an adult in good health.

The CDR3 coding sequence is TGTGCCAGTAGTACTGAAGGGGCTAATGAAAAACTGTTTTTT. It translates to CASSTEGANEKLFF. The chain joins TRBV19 to TRBJ1-4; the D gene is possibly TRBD1 (5 bases). Deletions cut 4 bases from V and 3 bases from J, with 9 bases between. This CDR3 region has 14 residues. Germline lookup yields CDR1 LNHDA and CDR2 SQIVND (reference sequence).